This TCR beta chain is drawn from a study of blood T cells in healthy people across ages. The table lists this clonotype with a few counts. The antigen is undetermined. PCR was performed a second time for about 7 to 11 cycles using a sample-barcoded 5' primer and a J-beta primer mix. A 12-random-nucleotide template-switch adaptor tagged each cDNA molecule. From the 5' RACE reads, TCRdb called clonotypes with MiXCR, one entry per CDR3 protein. Altogether 1.5 million or so distinct CDR3 sequences are present, about 40% being singletons, with the ten largest covering 7.9%. Overall study findings and caveats: Estimates of total diversity, which came from one million sequenced T cells, were considered to be underestimates.

The CDR3 is 17 amino acids. Germline V gene sequence: CDR1 LGHDT, CDR2 YNNKEL (reference sequence). Trimming left V 4 bases short and J 0 bases short, with 13 bases between. This clonotype was sampled from a woman between 18 and 29 years old in good health. Material: blood. The gene calls are TRBV3-1 and TRBJ1-6; D may be TRBD1 (5 bases). CDR3 loop: CASSPDSADSYNSPLHF. CDR3 DNA sequence: TGTGCCAGCAGCCCAGACAGCGCGGACTCCTATAATTCACCCCTCCACTTT.